One sample yielded the 4 T cell receptor beta chains listed below, sequenced in a study. Treg sorting used a CD4+CD25+CD127-/low gate. TCRdb reprocessed the 5' RACE reads via MiXCR and lists one record per CDR3 protein. The data hold a few thousand distinct CDR3 sequences, with just over 70% observed a single time. Sequencing was performed on Tregs sorted from blood. These receptors were collected from a female donor with breast cancer.

The chain has TRBV4-1 and TRBJ2-7; D is possibly TRBD1 or TRBD2 (5 bases each). Per the germline V gene, CDR1 is MGHRA and CDR2 is YSYEKL. The CDR3 consists of 16 residues. The V end lost 0 bases, the J end lost 0 bases, and 12 bases lay between the germline ends. The CDR3 spells CASSQDWGPDSYEQYF. CDR3 DNA: TGCGCCAGCAGCCAAGACTGGGGACCCGACTCCTACGAGCAGTACTTC.

A few counts support this clonotype. This chain uses TRBV7-6 with TRBJ2-1; TRBD2 matches 11 bases. J lost 6 bases, V lost 6 bases, and 7 bases had no gene match. The germline V gene encodes CDR1 SGHVS and CDR2 FNYEAQ. The CDR3 runs 15 residues. The CDR3 is CASRITSGRGNEQFF. DNA for the CDR3: TGTGCCAGCAGAATCACTAGCGGGAGAGGCAATGAGCAGTTCTTC. The full variable domain, completed using reference TRBV7-6 and TRBJ2-1, is GAGVSQSPRYKVTKRGQDVALRCDPISGHVSLYWYRQALGQGPEFLTYFNYEAQQDKSGLPNDRFSAERPEGSISTLTIQRTEQRDSAMYRCASRITSGRGNEQFFGPGTRLTVL.

CDR3: CASSLEASRWETQYF. CDR3 nucleotide sequence: TGTGCCAGCAGCTTAGAGGCAAGCCGGTGGGAGACCCAGTACTTC. The genes are TRBV11-2 and TRBJ2-5; D is undetermined. There are 15 residues in the CDR3. Germline CDR1 and CDR2: SGHAT and FQNNGV. V was cut by 0 bases and J by 5 bases, with 13 bases left in between.

This clonotype was recorded only once. This chain connects TRBV18 to TRBJ1-6, with TRBD1 identical over 7 bases. The germline gives CDR1 KGHSH, CDR2 LQKENI. The CDR3 covers 14 residues. V shed 3 bases, J shed 8 bases, and the junction held 4 bases outside the gene matches. The CDR3 reads CASSPRDSYSPLHF. CDR3 bases: TGTGCCAGCTCACCGAGGGACAGCTATTCACCCCTCCACTTT.